The 12 T cell receptor beta chains in this list originate from one sample, sequenced in a study of glioma-infiltrating T cells (dated by TCRdb to 2016 to 2017). Sequenced on an Illumina MiSeq. TCR alpha and beta CDR3 regions were amplified with the iRepertoire nested amplicon-rescue multiplex PCR (arm-PCR) platform from RNA. The public reads were reanalyzed by TCRdb: fastp trimming at Q25, MiXCR alignment, in-frame beta chains only. Every distinct CDR3 protein forms one entry, paired with its most common genes and DNA. For this sample there are 300,000 to 450,000 distinct CDR3 sequences; 41% appear just once. 12% of the sample comes from the top ten. The sample was glioma tissue, nonneoplastic brain tissue, or PBMCs (not recorded which). Receptors were obtained from a human donor with low-grade glioma or glioblastoma, undergoing nonglioma brain surgery, or in good health (not recorded which).

Details on this clonotype: Given a much more abundant clone one base away, this may be a read error. The chain links TRBV20-1 to TRBJ2-3, with D unclear. CDR3 length equals 15 residues. The V gene's germline CDR1 is DFQATT and CDR2 SNEGSKA (reference sequence). The V end lost 5 bases, the J end lost 8 bases, and 23 bases lay between the germline ends. DNA for the CDR3: TGCAGTGCTCCTCCTCTACAAGCTGGCGCAGGTACGCAGTATTTT. Amino acids: CSAPPLQAGAGTQYF.

V gene TRBV28 combines with J gene TRBJ2-7; 13 positions match TRBD2. This CDR3 is 18 amino acids long. The trim removed 2 bases at V and 7 bases at J, leaving 14 bases unmatched. Germline V CDR1 and CDR2: MDHEN, SYDVKM. DNA for the CDR3: TGTGCCAGCAGTTTACACCCCCGGACTAGCGGGAGAGATAGGGAGCAGTACTTC. This translates into CASSLHPRTSGRDREQYF. Together with reference TRBV28 and TRBJ2-7, the CDR3 gives the full variable domain: DVKVTQSSRYLVKRTGEKVFLECVQDMDHENMFWYRQDPGLGLRLIYFSYDVKMKEKGDIPEGYSVSREKKERFSLILESASTNQTSMYLCASSLHPRTSGRDREQYFGPGTRLTVT.

This clonotype was observed a handful of times. The chain joins TRBV7-9 to TRBJ2-3; 7 bases line up with TRBD1. The CDR3 spans 17 residues. V trimming: 3 bases; J trimming: 3 bases; junction bases outside the gene matches: 12. Per the germline V gene, CDR1 is SEHNR and CDR2 is FQNEAQ (reference sequence). Written as DNA, the CDR3 is TGTGCCAGCAGCTTGGTCAAGACAGGGTTTCTAACAGATACGCAGTATTTT. Protein sequence: CASSLVKTGFLTDTQYF.

Points on this clonotype: Compared with germline, one end of the junction differs, possibly owing to a read error. The CDR3 region is CASSLEPGTWPQNF. CDR3 nucleotides: TGTGCCAGCAGTTTAGAACCGGGGACCTGGCCCCAGAATTTT. V is TRBV12-3 or TRBV12-4 and J is TRBJ1-5, with TRBD1 as a possible D gene (5 bases). The CDR3 extends over 14 amino acids.

This clonotype was counted at least ten times. This chain links TRBV20-1 with TRBJ2-3; possibly TRBD2 for D (6 bases). V was pared by 1 base and J by 1 base, with 15 bases between. CDR3 length: 16 amino acids. In germline, CDR1 is DFQATT, CDR2 SNEGSKA (reference sequence). The DNA for the CDR3 is TGCAGTGCTAGAGGGGACGAGGCTAGCGGCACAGATACGCAGTATTTT. Protein product: CSARGDEASGTDTQYF.

In its sample, this clonotype was seen a few times. The chain links TRBV4-3 to TRBJ2-7; 7 positions agree with TRBD2. Germline V CDR1 and CDR2: LGHNA, YSLEER. This CDR3 is built from 14 residues. Trimming at V came to 0 bases and at J to 4 bases, leaving 3 bases not matched to a gene. CDR3 sequence reads: CASSQDGGGYEQYF. The DNA for the CDR3 is TGCGCCAGCAGCCAAGATGGGGGGGGATACGAGCAGTACTTC.

The chain is built from TRBV20-1 and TRBJ2-1; D possibly corresponds to TRBD2 (6 bases). The length of the CDR3 is 18 residues. The germline gives CDR1 DFQATT, CDR2 SNEGSKA (reference sequence). Trimming took 1 base from V and 1 from J, leaving 20 bases between them. For the CDR3, the DNA is TGCAGTGCTAGAGGGATGGGCGCGGGATACCTGTCCTACAATGAGCAGTTCTTC. It encodes CSARGMGAGYLSYNEQFF.

This clonotype was seen more than once but under ten times. The chain joins TRBV28 to TRBJ2-1; D is uncertain. The CDR3 covers 15 residues. Germline V lookup: CDR1 MDHEN, CDR2 SYDVKM. V gave up 1 base and J gave up 1 base, with 8 bases separating them. CDR3 protein: CASSLSEISYNEQFF. DNA of the CDR3: TGTGCCAGCAGTTTATCGGAGATTTCCTACAATGAGCAGTTCTTC.

Notes on this clonotype: A clone one base away is much larger, so this may be a read error. The conserved phenylalanine or tryptophan normally closing the CDR3 is absent here, so this likely arose from a read error. The rearrangement uses TRBV20-1 and TRBJ2-5, with 7 bases matching TRBD2. The V gene end was trimmed by 3 bases and the J gene end by 5 bases; junction bases not matched to a gene: 6. Per germline, CDR1 DFQATT and CDR2 SNEGSKA (reference sequence). This CDR3 contains 13 residues. The CDR3, as DNA: TGCAGTGCTAGCGGGAGGAACTGGGAGACCCAGTACCTC. Translated: CSASGRNWETQYL.

This clonotype was seen more than once but under ten times. V is TRBV6-2 or TRBV6-3 and J is TRBJ1-1; TRBD1 is a possible D gene (6 bases). V shed 6 bases and J shed 1 base, with 12 bases lying between them. Germline values: CDR1 MNHEY, CDR2 SVGEGT. There are 14 residues in the CDR3. The CDR3 reads CASRLTGSNTEAFF. The CDR3 nucleotides are TGTGCCAGCAGACTCACAGGGTCGAACACTGAAGCTTTCTTT.

Only a few counts were recorded for this clonotype. The V gene is TRBV20-1, the J gene TRBJ1-1, with 7 bases lining up with TRBD1. The CDR3 length is 12 residues. With 4 bases clipped from V and 12 bases from J, the junction kept 11 bases outside the gene matches. CDR1 and CDR2 from the germline V gene are DFQATT and SNEGSKA (reference sequence). The DNA for the CDR3 is TGCAGTGCTACTGGGGGTCGGGACAGAACTTTCTTT. Protein sequence: CSATGGRDRTFF.

This chain's CDR3 is CASSPGTGRYYNEQFF. As DNA, the CDR3 is TGTGCCAGCAGCCCGGGGACAGGGCGATACTATAATGAGCAGTTCTTC. The chain couples TRBV7-6 to TRBJ2-1; 9 bases align to TRBD1. The CDR3 covers 16 residues. Per germline, CDR1 SGHVS and CDR2 FNYEAQ. V lost 5 bases to trimming and J lost 7 bases; unmatched junction nucleotides: 12.